Below, 30 T cell receptor beta chains from the same sample are listed, as sequenced in a study of metastatic and nonmetastatic thyroid tumors. Before thyroid surgery, none of the patients had received any treatment. Using MiXCR, TCRdb re-called clones from the PCR reads. The data contain 20,000 or so clones, roughly 22% of them singletons. Sequenced: tumor tissue. Receptor source: a female donor with papillary thyroid cancer or a benign thyroid nodule (not recorded which). Some clones in this sample may be carry-over from other donors' samples.

The chain combines TRBV20-1 with TRBJ2-1; TRBD2 matches at 9 bases. The CDR3 length is 15 residues. Germline-derived CDR1 and CDR2 are DFQATT and SNEGSKA (reference sequence). The ends lost 2 bases at V and 4 bases at J; junction bases unmatched: 6. This CDR3 reads CSARSGTSSYNEQFF. The CDR3 DNA is TGCAGTGCTAGAAGTGGGACTAGCTCTTACAATGAGCAGTTCTTC.

This clone was counted ten times or more. V gene TRBV12-3 or TRBV12-4 combines with J gene TRBJ1-1; no definite D call. Trimming took 5 bases from V and 3 from J, leaving 10 bases between them. This CDR3 comprises 13 residues. CDR3 sequence: CASSISLHTEAFF. DNA of the CDR3: TGTGCCAGCAGTATTTCATTGCACACTGAAGCTTTCTTT.

By share, this clone counts as medium-sized (0.01 to 0.1%). The rearrangement links TRBV28 to TRBJ1-1; D possibly corresponds to TRBD1 (6 bases). The germline V gene encodes CDR1 MDHEN and CDR2 SYDVKM. V gave up 5 bases and J gave up 3 bases, with 16 bases separating them. The CDR3 runs to 15 residues. The CDR3 loop is CASSAVGEGDTEAFF. The CDR3 region has the DNA TGTGCCAGCAGTGCTGTCGGGGAGGGGGACACTGAAGCTTTCTTT.

This clone was seen a handful of times. V gene TRBV6-1 combines with J gene TRBJ2-3; no reliable D call. The CDR3 length is 13 residues. The ends were cut back, 6 bases at V and 5 bases at J, with 12 bases in the middle. CDR1 is MNHNS and CDR2 is SASEGT in the germline V gene. The CDR3 nucleotides are TGTGCCAGCAGCCTTCCCCCTGTAGATACGCAGTATTTT. Amino acid sequence: CASSLPPVDTQYF.

The chain joins TRBV5-1 to TRBJ2-1; tentatively, D is TRBD2 (5 bases). The CDR3 consists of 14 residues. Germline-derived CDR1 and CDR2 are SGHRS and YFSETQ. Deletions cut 0 bases from V and 7 bases from J, with 11 bases between. In DNA form, the CDR3 reads TGCGCCAGCAGCTTGGCCAACGGGAAGAATGAGCAGTTCTTC. This sequence encodes CASSLANGKNEQFF.

Regarding this clone: It may be a read error: a sequence one base away is much more abundant. The sample contains more than one DNA sequence encoding this CDR3. This chain uses TRBV20-1 with TRBJ1-3; D might be TRBD1 (6 bases). This CDR3 spans 14 amino acids. The V gene's germline CDR1 is DFQATT and CDR2 SNEGSKA (reference sequence). DNA for the CDR3: TGCGGTGCACCTAAGGGGGGGACTGGAAACACCATATATTTT. Its protein product is CGAPKGGTGNTIYF.

In its sample, this clone ranks as hyperexpanded. The chain joins TRBV11-1 to TRBJ2-7; the D call may be TRBD1 or TRBD2 (5 bases each). Germline CDR1 is SGHAT and CDR2 is FQDESV (reference sequence). The CDR3 sequence is 13 residues long. V was clipped by 5 bases and J by 3 bases, with 11 bases between them. Here the CDR3 reads CASSLTRGYEQYF. CDR3 bases: TGTGCCAGCAGCCTCACGAGGGGCTACGAGCAGTACTTC.

This clone came up many times. This chain joins TRBV6-1 and TRBJ2-7, with 7 positions matching TRBD1. The CDR3 spans 15 residues. Germline-derived CDR1 and CDR2 are MNHNS and SASEGT. Germline trimming cut 5 bases from V and 0 bases from J; bases unmatched to any gene: 7. This CDR3 reads CASSPLDRPSYEQYF. CDR3 nucleotide sequence: TGTGCCAGCAGTCCACTGGACAGGCCCTCCTACGAGCAGTACTTC.

V is TRBV7-8 and J is TRBJ2-7; no definite D call. The V gene lost 5 bases and the J gene lost 3 bases, with 5 bases spanning the gap. The CDR3 length is 11 residues. The V gene's germline CDR1 is SGHVS and CDR2 FQNEAQ. CDR3 DNA: TGTGCCAGCAGCGTAGGCTACGAGCAGTACTTC. It is translated as CASSVGYEQYF.

This rearrangement joins TRBV6-5 to TRBJ2-7; D remains unclear. V was trimmed by 2 bases and J by 13 bases, leaving 18 bases between them. This CDR3 region has 13 residues. CDR1 MNHEY and CDR2 SVGAGI come from the germline V gene. In DNA, the CDR3 is TGTGCCAGCAGTTACGGGATCTCCTACGAACATTACTTC. It encodes CASSYGISYEHYF.

The chain joins TRBV5-1 to TRBJ2-3; 9 bases align to TRBD1. Trimming cost V 1 base and J 4 bases; bases outside gene matches: 22. The CDR3 totals 21 residues. The germline V gene encodes CDR1 SGHRS and CDR2 YFSETQ. CDR3 residues: CASSLTGWELGQGIEADTQYF. The DNA for the CDR3 is TGCGCCAGCAGCTTGACTGGGTGGGAACTTGGACAGGGGATCGAGGCAGATACGCAGTATTTT.

This clone was detected a few times. The chain joins TRBV10-3 to TRBJ2-7; D perhaps matches TRBD1 (7 bases). Trimming cost V 6 bases and J 2 bases, with 14 bases left between them. The CDR3 contains 14 residues. In germline, CDR1 is ENHRY, CDR2 SYGVKD. CDR3 DNA sequence: TGTGCCATCAGGGGCGGGACAGTCACCTACGAGCAGTACTTC. Translated: CAIRGGTVTYEQYF.

This clone was recorded many times. The chain is built from TRBV7-2 and TRBJ1-2; D unresolved. Deletions cut 5 bases from V and 6 bases from J, with 10 bases between. The CDR3 loop spans 12 amino acids. The germline gives CDR1 SGHTA, CDR2 FQGNSA. The CDR3 DNA follows: TGTGCCAGCAGCAAAGTGGGGAATGGCTACACCTTC. Translating it yields CASSKVGNGYTF.

The gene calls are TRBV11-2 and TRBJ2-1, with D perhaps matching TRBD2 (5 bases). Trimming left V 8 bases short and J 3 bases short, with 17 bases between. The CDR3 covers 15 residues. The V gene's germline CDR1 is SGHAT and CDR2 FQNNGV. The CDR3 loop reads CASLPRAGGYNEQFF. CDR3 nucleotides: TGTGCCAGCCTCCCGCGGGCGGGCGGCTACAATGAGCAGTTCTTC.

In its sample, this clone was seen a few times. CDR3 sequence: CASSSRIRGYTF. The CDR3 DNA reads as TGTGCCAGCAGTTCGCGCATTCGCGGCTACACCTTC. This rearrangement joins TRBV28 to TRBJ1-2; D gene uncertain. Per the germline V gene, CDR1 is MDHEN and CDR2 is SYDVKM. Trimming shortened V by 4 bases and J by 8 bases, and 11 bases separated the two germline ends. The CDR3 is 12 residues long.

As for this clone: This may be a read error: a much more frequent sequence differs by one nucleotide. The chain is built from TRBV7-6 and TRBJ2-1; 10 bases align to TRBD2. Germline CDR1 SGHVS, CDR2 FNYEAQ. The CDR3 has 16 amino acids. The CDR3 protein is CAISFPRGLATNEQFF. The CDR3 DNA sequence: TGTGCCATCAGCTTCCCCAGGGGACTAGCGACGAATGAGCAGTTCTTC. Supplemented by reference TRBV7-6 and TRBJ2-1, the full variable domain reads GAGVSQSPRYKVTKRGQDVALRCDPISGHVSLYWYRQALGQGPEFLTYFNYEAQQDKSGLPNDRFSAERPEGSISTLTIQRTEQRDSAMYRCAISFPRGLATNEQFFGPGTRLTVL.

Notes on this clone: The junction and the germline gene differ at one end; a read error may be behind it. The V and J genes are TRBV27 and TRBJ1-5; tentative D call: TRBD1 (6 bases). This CDR3 comprises 16 residues. Germline CDR1 reads MNHEY; CDR2 reads SMNVEV (reference sequence). This chain's CDR3 is CDSSPRQARRNQPQHF. The CDR3, as DNA: TGTGACAGCAGTCCACGACAGGCCCGGCGCAATCAGCCCCAGCATTTT.

In this sample, this clone turned up a few times. The chain links TRBV15 to TRBJ2-1; 7 bases map to TRBD2. The trim removed 1 base at V and 9 bases at J, leaving 3 bases unmatched. The germline CDR1 and CDR2 sequences are LNHNV and YYDKDF (reference sequence). The CDR3 consists of 13 residues. CDR3 protein: CATSRATSSEQFF. CDR3 in DNA: TGTGCCACCAGCAGAGCGACTAGCTCTGAGCAGTTCTTC. The full variable domain, its missing parts supplied by reference TRBV15 and TRBJ2-1, is DAMVIQNPRYQVTQFGKPVTLSCSQTLNHNVMYWYQQKSSQAPKLLFHYYDKDFNNEADTPDNFQSRRPNTSFCFLDIRSPGLGDTAMYLCATSRATSSEQFFGPGTRLTVL.

The table lists this clone with many counts. V gene TRBV24-1 combines with J gene TRBJ2-1, with 10 bases that match TRBD2. This CDR3 region has 17 residues. The V gene end was trimmed by 1 base and the J gene end by 7 bases; junction bases not matched to a gene: 9. The germline V gene has CDR1 KGHDR and CDR2 SFDVKD. The CDR3 region is CATSDFQREGWGNEQFF. Written as DNA, the CDR3 is TGTGCCACCAGTGATTTTCAGCGGGAGGGCTGGGGGAATGAGCAGTTCTTC.

This clone was detected only a few times. This chain connects TRBV2 to TRBJ2-1; weak D call: TRBD2 (6 bases). The CDR3 is 14 amino acids. Trimming removed 0 bases at V and 6 bases at J, with 9 bases between. The germline CDR1 and CDR2 sequences are SNHLY and FYNNEI. The CDR3 coding sequence is TGTGCCAGCAGTGAAGCGCGGGGACTCAATGAGCAGTTCTTC. This translates into CASSEARGLNEQFF. The whole variable domain, remainder taken from reference TRBV2 and TRBJ2-1, is EPEVTQTPSHQVTQMGQEVILRCVPISNHLYFYWYRQILGQKVEFLVSFYNNEISEKSEIFDDQFSVERPDGSNFTLKIRSTKLEDSAMYFCASSEARGLNEQFFGPGTRLTVL.

This clone showed up just a few times. This chain uses TRBV6-2 or TRBV6-3 with TRBJ2-1, with D perhaps TRBD2 (5 bases). The CDR3 consists of 13 residues. Germline V gene sequence: CDR1 MNHEY, CDR2 SVGEGT. The V and J ends lost 6 bases and 9 bases respectively, with 15 bases between them. CDR3 coding DNA: TGTGCCAGCAGCCCGAATCTCGGGATTGAGCAGTTCTTC. Encoded protein: CASSPNLGIEQFF.

This clone was detected a few times. The chain couples TRBV10-3 to TRBJ2-7; D is perhaps TRBD1 or TRBD2 (5 bases each). There are 16 residues in the CDR3. Germline V lookup: CDR1 ENHRY, CDR2 SYGVKD. V dropped 3 bases and J dropped 3 bases, with 18 bases sitting between them. The CDR3 DNA reads as TGTGCCATCAGTGATCGTCCGGGACGGTCGAACTACGAGCAGTACTTC. This encodes CAISDRPGRSNYEQYF.

The chain joins TRBV7-2 to TRBJ1-2; a possible D gene is TRBD1 (5 bases). Germline-derived CDR1 and CDR2 are SGHTA and FQGNSA. The CDR3 totals 14 residues. V was pared by 5 bases and J by 6 bases, with 16 bases between. The CDR3 loop is CASSTTGGRDGYTF. CDR3 coding DNA: TGTGCCAGCAGCACCACGGGGGGAAGGGATGGCTACACCTTC.

The gene calls are TRBV7-2 and TRBJ1-2; TRBD1 matches 10 bases. CDR1 is SGHTA and CDR2 is FQGNSA in the germline V gene. The junction had 4 bases not matched to a gene; V was cut back by 5 bases and J by 4 bases. The CDR3 sequence is 14 residues long. CDR3 amino acids: CASSATGGGYGYTF. The DNA for the CDR3 is TGTGCCAGCAGCGCGACAGGGGGCGGCTATGGCTACACCTTC.

A word on this clone: This CDR3 is also generated by other DNA sequences in the sample. The chain is built from TRBV6-1 and TRBJ2-3; D is unclear. This CDR3 has 15 amino acids. Germline V gives CDR1 MNHNS, CDR2 SASEGT. V was cut by 8 bases and J by 0 bases, with 15 bases left in between. The CDR3 DNA reads as TGTGCCAGCGGACCGAGTGGTTCTAGCACAGATACGCAGTATTTT. Translated: CASGPSGSSTDTQYF.

This clone came up many times. A much larger clonotype is one base distant, so this may be a read error. The chain combines TRBV24-1 with TRBJ2-2, with TRBD1 as a possible D gene (6 bases). In germline, CDR1 is KGHDR, CDR2 SFDVKD. The V gene lost 3 bases and the J gene lost 5 bases, with 15 bases spanning the gap. This CDR3 has 16 residues. The CDR3 sequence is CATSDPGRGGTGELFF. The CDR3 DNA reads TGTGCCACCAGTGATCCGGGCAGGGGTGGGACCGGGGAGCTGTTTTTT.

Within the sample, this clone is medium-sized. J is TRBJ2-3 and V is TRBV28; the D gene is possibly TRBD2 (5 bases). V dropped 5 bases and J dropped 5 bases, with 17 bases sitting between them. Germline assignment: CDR1 MDHEN and CDR2 SYDVKM. The CDR3 is 15 residues long. The CDR3 here is CASSAPTTLRDTQYF. The CDR3 DNA follows: TGTGCCAGCAGTGCCCCGACTACCCTCAGAGATACGCAGTATTTT.

By sample share, this clone is medium-sized. V and J are TRBV2 and TRBJ2-7, with 9 bases aligning to TRBD2. Unmatched junction bases numbered 3, after V lost 1 base and J lost 5 bases. The CDR3 runs 14 residues. Germline loops: CDR1 SNHLY, CDR2 FYNNEI. In nucleotides, the CDR3 is TGTGCCAGCAGTGAAGTAGCTAGCGGGAACGAGCAGTACTTC. Translation: CASSEVASGNEQYF.

The rearrangement uses TRBV11-2 and TRBJ2-3; either TRBD1 or TRBD2 may fit D (5 bases each). CDR1 and CDR2 from the germline V gene are SGHAT and FQNNGV. The germline V and J ends were trimmed by 5 bases and 0 bases, with 9 bases remaining between them. The CDR3 covers 14 residues. CDR3 nucleotides: TGTGCCAGCAGCCAAAGGGACAGCACAGATACGCAGTATTTT. Translating gives CASSQRDSTDTQYF.

The chain joins TRBV20-1 to TRBJ2-3; no reliable D call. Per germline, CDR1 DFQATT and CDR2 SNEGSKA (reference sequence). The CDR3 is 15 amino acids. V dropped 0 bases and J dropped 4 bases, with 14 bases sitting between them. The CDR3 DNA reads TGCAGTGCTAGAGATTTTGGCAGGACCTCAGATACGCAGTATTTT. This translates into CSARDFGRTSDTQYF.